This T cell receptor beta chain was identified in a study of T cells in Graves' hyperthyroidism and ophthalmopathy (dated by TCRdb to the late 2010s). About the full investigation: Peripheral blood was collected at initial diagnosis, before any treatment. To identify distinguishing TCR V-J signatures, a discovery cohort of 90 to 100 patients was used, comprising under 45 with Graves' ophthalmopathy and around 57 with stable Graves' hyperthyroidism. Prospective prediction of ophthalmopathy was tested in an independent validation cohort of 18 to 20 hyperthyroidism patients and roughly 16 patients who later progressed to ophthalmopathy. The 100 or so discovery patients were randomly divided into training and test sets at a 7:3 ratio. Thyroid tissue and blood T-cell repertoires from about six Graves' hyperthyroidism patients were also compared in the study. After blood sampling, hyperthyroidism patients were treated with methimazole at a starting dose of 30 mg daily, and ophthalmopathy patients were treated with high-dose intravenous methylprednisolone. The paper reports TCR Vbeta CDR3 sequencing of some 140 peripheral blood samples: under 45 ophthalmopathy, under 80 hyperthyroidism and approximately 17 progressor patients.

Moderately to severely active disease, a Clinical Activity Score of at least 3, a NOSPECS grade of at least 4, and a duration under 3 months were present in ophthalmopathy patients. Patients with uncontrolled infections, other autoimmune diseases, pregnancy or lactation were excluded. Diagnoses relied on clinical symptoms, serum thyroxine and TRAb, thyroid ultrasound and orbital computed tomography. Ficoll-Paque density gradient centrifugation was used to isolate PBMCs from about 10 ml of fresh peripheral blood. Total RNA was extracted using Trizol reagent, and RNA quality was assessed on an Agilent 2100 Bioanalyzer. The sample holds many counts of this clonotype. Its binding antigen is unknown. The sample holds no much larger clone one base away, and base qualities are not on file. Amplification of TCR beta CDR3 regions was carried out from RNA transcripts. A first-round RT-PCR of the TCR CDR3 used the HTBI primer set with the Qiagen OneStep RT-PCR kit. Libraries were constructed in a second round of multiplex PCR, after which size selection and purification were performed. The libraries were sequenced on an Illumina HiSeq2000 using paired-end 100 bp reads. Concerning the study's data processing: SOAPnuke was used to process the raw data, throwing out any read that contained adapters or uncalled bases, had a mean Phred below 15, or lacked an exact constant-primer or identifier match. COPE v1.2.5 was used to merge the high-quality paired reads, and each unique nucleotide sequence was defined as a clonotype. MiTCR v1.1 was used to align the clonotypes against IMGT TRBV, TRBD and TRBJ reference segments. Only V-J combinations with frequency above 0.0001, covering approximately 99% of repertoires, were analysed. The TCS score was defined as the ratio of F50 (clonal expansion) to E x V (chaos), calculated using BLOSUM62-based TCRdist between CDR3 peptides within each V-J. Welch's t-statistics and random forest reduced around 510 V-J features to under 15, which were used in a naive Bayes classifier (R e1071). In-frame beta chains were kept once TCRdb had trimmed the public reads at Q25 with fastp and called clones with MiXCR. All rows with the same CDR3 protein become a single entry with the most common DNA and genes. The V and J calls come from TCRdb's annotation, not from the publication. This sample has 300,000 to 350,000 distinct CDR3 sequences in its table, and 15% to 20% of those were observed once. The ten biggest clones cover roughly a sixth of the sample.

CDR3 length: 17 amino acids, cysteine to phenylalanine. Of the read, only the CDR3 DNA is kept; its 51 bases are in frame from base 1. The V end loses 4 bases and the J end loses 0 bases, and a stretch of 16 bases separates them. Overall results and qualifications from the work: In validation, the model predicted progression to ophthalmopathy with 65% to 71% sensitivity and 72% to 85% specificity, a median of about six months before onset. Blood samples also contained most of the expanded thyroid clonotypes (frequency above 0.001), which suggests that blood repertoires may reflect thyroid immune responses. Sample size was not statistically predetermined, and investigators were not blinded to group allocation. A 13 V-J signature model separated ophthalmopathy from stable hyperthyroidism, with around 88% sensitivity and roughly 82% specificity in cross-validation and 80%/75% in testing.

Material: blood. The receptor's source is a woman in her 40s with Graves' ophthalmopathy. The sequence is built from TRBV12-3 or TRBV12-4 and TRBJ1-3; a confident D gene designation cannot be given. The CDR3 sequence is CASSYGPGFSSGNTIYF. The DNA sequence reads TGTGCCAGCAGTTACGGTCCCGGGTTTTCCTCTGGAAACACCATATATTTT.